Following are 10 T cell receptor beta chains from one sample sequenced in a study of blood T cell repertoires in COVID-19 (dated by TCRdb to between 2020 and 2021). Library creation used the immunoSEQ multiplex PCR assay. In TCRdb, the immuneACCESS table is reduced to in-frame sequences with V and J assigned. These tables do not hold every clone; where another copy was compared, an unresolved V gene accounts for under half, and the others remain unexplained. This sample lists roughly 100,000 clones; roughly nine tenths were detected once. The ten most abundant clones make up 3.5% of the sample. Specimen: peripheral blood. The source is a woman between 55 and 75 years old with acute or convalescent COVID-19.

The chain uses TRBV7-6 and TRBJ2-3; 7 bases agree with TRBD2. The CDR3 spans 14 residues. Germline V gene sequence: CDR1 SGHVS, CDR2 FNYEAQ. V lost 2 bases to trimming and J lost 1 base; unmatched junction nucleotides: 0. CDR3 sequence reads: CASSLLAGTDTQYF. DNA of the CDR3: TGTGCCAGCAGCTTACTAGCGGGCACAGATACGCAGTATTTT.

The V call is TRBV20-1, the J call TRBJ1-1; D gene ambiguous. Between the trimmed V and J ends, which lost 6 bases and 6 bases, there was a span of 8 bases. Germline CDR1 DFQATT, CDR2 SNEGSKA (reference sequence). The CDR3 runs 10 residues. CDR3 in amino acids: CSAPVAEAFF. In DNA form, the CDR3 reads TGCAGTGCACCGGTGGCTGAAGCTTTCTTT.

The chain links TRBV9 to TRBJ1-1; D call uncertain. The CDR3 loop spans 13 amino acids. From germline, CDR1 is SGDLS and CDR2 YYNGEE. Trimming shortened V by 4 bases and J by 7 bases, and 14 bases separated the two germline ends. The CDR3 DNA reads as TGTGCCAGCAGCCCCCATGGAGGGATTGAAGCTTTCTTT. Translating it yields CASSPHGGIEAFF.

The sample holds a few counts of this clone. The chain recombines TRBV11-3 with TRBJ1-4; D perhaps matches TRBD1 (5 bases). Trimming removed 3 bases from V and 0 bases from J, with 8 bases in between. This CDR3 has 15 amino acids. Germline CDR1 is SGHNT and CDR2 is YENEEA. This chain's CDR3 is CASSFMTATNEKLFF. The DNA for the CDR3 is TGTGCCAGCAGCTTCATGACAGCAACTAATGAAAAACTGTTTTTT.

This clone occurred a few times. The rearrangement uses TRBV6-6 and TRBJ2-1; TRBD1 might be the D (5 bases). CDR3 length: 13 residues. Germline CDR1 is MNHNY and CDR2 is SVGAGI (reference sequence). V lost 7 bases and J lost 5, with 12 bases in between. CDR3 region: CASTRVENNEQFF. In DNA, the CDR3 is TGTGCCAGCACCAGGGTTGAGAACAATGAGCAGTTCTTC.

The genes are TRBV30 and TRBJ2-3, with D possibly TRBD1 on 5 matching bases. V lost 5 bases to trimming and J lost 0 bases, with 15 bases between them. The CDR3 sequence is 15 residues long. The germline CDR1 and CDR2 sequences are GTSNPN and SVGIG (reference sequence). This CDR3 is CAWGSGALSTDTQYF. In DNA, the CDR3 is TGTGCCTGGGGGTCTGGGGCGCTTAGCACAGATACGCAGTATTTT.

This clone was detected once. The J gene is TRBJ1-1, the V gene TRBV27; 8 bases match TRBD1. The CDR3 covers 15 residues. J lost 0 bases, V lost 5 bases, and 5 bases had no gene match. Germline V CDR1 and CDR2: MNHEY, SMNVEV (reference sequence). CDR3 sequence reads: CASSRTGGMNTEAFF. In DNA form, the CDR3 reads TGTGCCAGCAGTAGAACAGGGGGTATGAACACTGAAGCTTTCTTT.

The V gene is TRBV29-1, the J gene TRBJ2-7; the D is unclear. Germline assignment: CDR1 SQVTM and CDR2 ANQGSEA. The V end lost 3 bases, the J end lost 2 bases, and 17 bases lay between the germline ends. The CDR3 is made up of 15 amino acids. The CDR3 sequence: CSVESGVNPPYEQYF. Written as DNA, the CDR3 is TGCAGCGTTGAGTCCGGAGTAAACCCTCCCTACGAGCAGTACTTC.

The chain employs TRBV5-4 and TRBJ1-6; the D gene is possibly TRBD1 (6 bases). The CDR3 consists of 16 residues. Trimming pared 5 bases from V and 6 bases from J, leaving 18 bases between. CDR1 is SGHNT and CDR2 is YYREEE in the germline V gene (reference sequence). The CDR3 DNA sequence: TGTGCCAGCAGTTCGAACCAGGGGAGTATTAATTCACCCCTCCACTTT. Protein: CASSSNQGSINSPLHF.

This clone has only a few counts. The chain links TRBV7-9 to TRBJ2-1; D is perhaps TRBD2 (5 bases). Germline V lookup: CDR1 SEHNR, CDR2 FQNEAQ (reference sequence). V gave up 4 bases and J gave up 10 bases, with 17 bases separating them. The CDR3 covers 14 residues. The CDR3 region is CASSSRTSHSEQFF. The CDR3, as DNA: TGTGCCAGCAGCTCCAGGACTTCCCATAGCGAGCAGTTCTTC.